This T cell receptor (beta chain) comes out of a study of T-cell reconstitution after alpha-beta-depleted transplantation in children. Note on this clonotype: What it recognizes is unknown.

Germline V gives CDR1 SGHVS, CDR2 FQNEAQ. Trimming removed 1 base at V and 7 bases at J, with 13 bases between. The CDR3 loop spans 14 amino acids. Whole-study findings and limits: T-cell counts and diversity at one year following transplant were attributed mainly to newly produced T cells. Surviving recipient T cells and intrathymic progenitors accounted for some patients' high TCRbeta diversity at day 60.

The library targeted TCRbeta and was prepared with unique molecular identifiers. TCRdb processed the PCR reads anew with MiXCR; each CDR3 protein has one entry. The table shows 440,000 or so distinct CDR3 sequences, with about 40% occurring only once. The sequence derives from a girl aged 2-10 years with aplastic anemia, due to receive a stem cell transplant. The source was PBMCs, collected before TCRalphabeta/CD19-depleted stem cell transplant. The rearrangement joins TRBV7-8 to TRBJ2-5; tentative D call: TRBD2 (6 bases). CDR3 sequence (DNA): TGTGCCAGCAGCTTAGAGACGGGGGTCGGGACCCAGTACTTC. Amino acid sequence: CASSLETGVGTQYF.